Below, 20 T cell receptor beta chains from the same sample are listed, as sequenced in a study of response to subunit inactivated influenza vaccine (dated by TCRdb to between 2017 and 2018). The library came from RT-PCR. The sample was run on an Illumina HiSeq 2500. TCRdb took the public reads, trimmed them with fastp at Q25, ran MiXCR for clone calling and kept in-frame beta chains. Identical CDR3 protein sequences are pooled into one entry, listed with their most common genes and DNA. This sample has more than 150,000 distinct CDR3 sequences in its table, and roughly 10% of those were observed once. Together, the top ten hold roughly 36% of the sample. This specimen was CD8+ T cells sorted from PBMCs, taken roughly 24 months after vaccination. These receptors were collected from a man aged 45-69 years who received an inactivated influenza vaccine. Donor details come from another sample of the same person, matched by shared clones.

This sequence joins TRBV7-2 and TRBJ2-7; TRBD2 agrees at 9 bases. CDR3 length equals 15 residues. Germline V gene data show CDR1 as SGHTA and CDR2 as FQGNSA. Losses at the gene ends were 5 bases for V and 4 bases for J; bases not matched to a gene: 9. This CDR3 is CASSDIAGVGYEQYF. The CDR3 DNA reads TGTGCCAGCAGCGACATAGCGGGAGTAGGTTACGAGCAGTACTTC.

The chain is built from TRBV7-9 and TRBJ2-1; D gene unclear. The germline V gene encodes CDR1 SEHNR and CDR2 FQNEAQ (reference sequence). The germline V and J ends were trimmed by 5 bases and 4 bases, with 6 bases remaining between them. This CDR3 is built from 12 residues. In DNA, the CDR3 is TGTGCCAGCAGCCCAGATTACAATGAGCAGTTCTTC. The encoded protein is CASSPDYNEQFF.

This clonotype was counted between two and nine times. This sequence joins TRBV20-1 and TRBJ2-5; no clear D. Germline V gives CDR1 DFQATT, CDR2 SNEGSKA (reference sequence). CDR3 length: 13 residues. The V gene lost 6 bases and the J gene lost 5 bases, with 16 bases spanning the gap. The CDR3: CSAPYTRRETQYF. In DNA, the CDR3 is TGCAGTGCCCCTTACACCCGGCGGGAGACCCAGTACTTC.

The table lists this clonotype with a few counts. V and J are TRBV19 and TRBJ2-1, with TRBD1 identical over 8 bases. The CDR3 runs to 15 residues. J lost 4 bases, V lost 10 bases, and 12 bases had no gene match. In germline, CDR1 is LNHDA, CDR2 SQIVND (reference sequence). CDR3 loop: CATGRAGGTYNEQFF. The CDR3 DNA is TGTGCCACCGGTAGGGCAGGGGGCACTTACAATGAGCAGTTCTTC.

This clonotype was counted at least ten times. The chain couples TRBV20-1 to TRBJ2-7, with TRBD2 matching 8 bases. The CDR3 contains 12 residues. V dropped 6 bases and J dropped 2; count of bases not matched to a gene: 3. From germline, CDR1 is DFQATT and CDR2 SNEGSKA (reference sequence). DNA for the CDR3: TGCAGTGCAACTAGCGGAACCTACGAGCAGTACTTC. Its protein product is CSATSGTYEQYF.

As DNA, the CDR3 is TGTGCCAGCAGTTACACCGTCCTCCTCGAGGAAAACATTCAGTACTTC. The encoded protein is CASSYTVLLEENIQYF. This chain joins TRBV6-5 and TRBJ2-4; D is unclear. This CDR3 contains 16 residues. V was pared by 2 bases and J by 5 bases, with 16 bases between. In germline, CDR1 is MNHEY, CDR2 SVGAGI.

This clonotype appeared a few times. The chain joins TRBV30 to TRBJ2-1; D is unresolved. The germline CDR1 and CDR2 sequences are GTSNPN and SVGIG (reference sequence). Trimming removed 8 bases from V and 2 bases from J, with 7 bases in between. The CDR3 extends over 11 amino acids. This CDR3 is CAGETYNEQFF. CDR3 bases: TGTGCCGGCGAGACCTACAATGAGCAGTTCTTC.

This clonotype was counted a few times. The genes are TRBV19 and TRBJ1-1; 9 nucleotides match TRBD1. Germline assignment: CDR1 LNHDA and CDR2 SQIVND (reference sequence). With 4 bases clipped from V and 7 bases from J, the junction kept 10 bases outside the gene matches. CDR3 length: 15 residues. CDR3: CASSSGTGPNLEAFF. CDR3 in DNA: TGTGCCAGTAGTAGTGGGACAGGGCCTAATCTTGAAGCTTTCTTT.

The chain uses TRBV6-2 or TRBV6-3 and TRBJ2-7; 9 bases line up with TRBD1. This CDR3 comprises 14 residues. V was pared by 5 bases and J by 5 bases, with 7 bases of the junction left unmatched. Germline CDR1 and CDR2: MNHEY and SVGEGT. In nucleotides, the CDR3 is TGTGCCAGCAGTCCGGGACAGGGAGGAGACGAGCAGTACTTC. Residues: CASSPGQGGDEQYF.

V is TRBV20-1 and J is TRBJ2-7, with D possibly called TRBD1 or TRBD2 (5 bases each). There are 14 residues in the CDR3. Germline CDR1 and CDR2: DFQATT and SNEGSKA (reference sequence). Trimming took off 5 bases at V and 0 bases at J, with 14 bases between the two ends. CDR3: CSADRDVSSYEQYF. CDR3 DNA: TGCAGTGCTGACCGGGACGTAAGCTCCTACGAGCAGTACTTC.

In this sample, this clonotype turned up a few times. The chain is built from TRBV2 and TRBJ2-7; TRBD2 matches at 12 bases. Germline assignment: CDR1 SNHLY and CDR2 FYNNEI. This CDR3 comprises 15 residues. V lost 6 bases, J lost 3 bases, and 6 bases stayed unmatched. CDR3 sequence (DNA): TGTGCCAGCAGCGAGACTAGCGGGAGAGGCTACGAGCAGTACTTC. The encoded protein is CASSETSGRGYEQYF.

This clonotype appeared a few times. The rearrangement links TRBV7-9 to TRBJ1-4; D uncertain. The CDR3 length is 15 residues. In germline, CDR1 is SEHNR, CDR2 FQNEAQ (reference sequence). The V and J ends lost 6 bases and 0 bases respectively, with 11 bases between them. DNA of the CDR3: TGTGCCAGCAGTACATTGATGTCAACTAATGAAAAACTGTTTTTT. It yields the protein CASSTLMSTNEKLFF.

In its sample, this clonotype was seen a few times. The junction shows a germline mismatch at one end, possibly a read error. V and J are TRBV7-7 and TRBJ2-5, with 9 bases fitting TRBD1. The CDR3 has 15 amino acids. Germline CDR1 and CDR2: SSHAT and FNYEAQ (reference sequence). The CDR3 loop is CASSPGTGTQETQYF. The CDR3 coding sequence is TGTGCTAGCAGCCCCGGGACAGGGACACAAGAGACCCAGTACTTC.

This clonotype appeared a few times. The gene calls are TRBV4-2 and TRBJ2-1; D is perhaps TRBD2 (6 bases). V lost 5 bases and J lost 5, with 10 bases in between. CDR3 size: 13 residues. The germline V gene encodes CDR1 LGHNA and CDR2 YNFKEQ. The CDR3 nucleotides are TGTGCCAGCAGCGGGGGGTTTGACAATGAGCAGTTCTTC. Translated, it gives CASSGGFDNEQFF.

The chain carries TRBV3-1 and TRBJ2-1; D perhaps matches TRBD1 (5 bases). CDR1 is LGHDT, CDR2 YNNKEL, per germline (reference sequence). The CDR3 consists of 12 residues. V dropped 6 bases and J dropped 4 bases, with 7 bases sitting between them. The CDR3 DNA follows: TGTGCCAGCAGGCCAGGGTACAATGAGCAGTTCTTC. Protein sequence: CASRPGYNEQFF.

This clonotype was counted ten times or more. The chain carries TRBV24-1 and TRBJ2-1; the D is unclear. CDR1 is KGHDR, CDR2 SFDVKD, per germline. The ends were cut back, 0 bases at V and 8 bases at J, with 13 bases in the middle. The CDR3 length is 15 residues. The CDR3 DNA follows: TGTGCCACCAGTGATTTGCGTTCTAGTATGGATGAGCAGTTCTTC. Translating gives CATSDLRSSMDEQFF.

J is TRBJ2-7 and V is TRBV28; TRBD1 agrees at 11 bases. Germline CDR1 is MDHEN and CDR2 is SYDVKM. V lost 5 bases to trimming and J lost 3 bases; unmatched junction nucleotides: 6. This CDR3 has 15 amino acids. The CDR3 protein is CASSLGTGGGYEQYF. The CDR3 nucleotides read TGTGCCAGCAGTCTCGGGACAGGGGGTGGCTACGAGCAGTACTTC.

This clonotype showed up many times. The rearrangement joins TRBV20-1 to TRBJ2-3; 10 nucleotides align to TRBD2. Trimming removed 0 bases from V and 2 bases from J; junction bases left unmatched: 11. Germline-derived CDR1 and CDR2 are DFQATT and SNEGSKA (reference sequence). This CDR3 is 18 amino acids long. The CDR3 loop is CSARDLSGRTRTTDTQYF. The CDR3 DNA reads TGCAGTGCTAGAGATCTTAGCGGGAGGACCAGAACCACAGATACGCAGTATTTT.

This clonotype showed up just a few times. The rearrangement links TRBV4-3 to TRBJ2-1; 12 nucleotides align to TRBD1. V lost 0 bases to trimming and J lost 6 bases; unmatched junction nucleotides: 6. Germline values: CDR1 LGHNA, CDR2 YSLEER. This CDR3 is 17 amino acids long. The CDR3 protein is CASSQDPSGQGANEQFF. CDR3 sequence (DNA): TGCGCCAGCAGCCAAGACCCCTCGGGACAGGGGGCCAATGAGCAGTTCTTC.

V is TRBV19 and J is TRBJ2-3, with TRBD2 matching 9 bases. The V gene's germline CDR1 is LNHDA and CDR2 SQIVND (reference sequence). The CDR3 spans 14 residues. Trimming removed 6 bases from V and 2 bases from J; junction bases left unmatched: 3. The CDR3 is CASSLAGLTDTQYF. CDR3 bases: TGTGCCAGTAGCCTAGCGGGGCTCACAGATACGCAGTATTTT.